This TCR beta chain appears in the sequencing data of a study of cytotoxic CD8 clonotypes in ibrutinib-treated CLL. Study background: The patient breakdown showed some eleven relapsed/refractory and approximately 14 treatment-naive cases, with about 18 IGHV unmutated.

General study points: Age-matched healthy donor levels were exceeded by baseline clonality, which tracked circulating CD8+ T-cell counts.

Regarding this clone: Antigen: not known.

Using immunoSEQ multiplex PCR, the repertoire was profiled, and TCRdb retains in-frame clones only, with some absent. The sample has some 200,000 clones; approximately 72% are singletons. The V and J ends lost 5 bases and 2 bases respectively, with 13 bases between them. CDR3 length: 15 residues. Germline loops: CDR1 MNHEY, CDR2 SVGAGI. The rearrangement joins TRBV6-5 to TRBJ1-3; D possibly corresponds to TRBD1 (6 bases). This TCR derives from a human donor with chronic lymphocytic leukemia. Source: PBMCs, taken after 24 months of ibrutinib treatment. The DNA of the CDR3 is TGTGCCAGCAGTCTCGACCGGGGGCCTGGAAACACCATATATTTT. It yields the protein CASSLDRGPGNTIYF.